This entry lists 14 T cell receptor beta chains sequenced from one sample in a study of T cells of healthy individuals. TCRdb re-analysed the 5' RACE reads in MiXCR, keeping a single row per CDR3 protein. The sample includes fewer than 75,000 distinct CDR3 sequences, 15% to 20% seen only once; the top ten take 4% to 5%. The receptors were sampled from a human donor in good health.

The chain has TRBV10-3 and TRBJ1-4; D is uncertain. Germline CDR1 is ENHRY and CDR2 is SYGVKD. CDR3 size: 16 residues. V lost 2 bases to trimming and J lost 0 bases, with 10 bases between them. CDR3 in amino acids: CAISERSTSTNEKLFF. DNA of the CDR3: TGTGCCATCAGTGAGCGGTCAACGTCAACTAATGAAAAACTGTTTTTT.

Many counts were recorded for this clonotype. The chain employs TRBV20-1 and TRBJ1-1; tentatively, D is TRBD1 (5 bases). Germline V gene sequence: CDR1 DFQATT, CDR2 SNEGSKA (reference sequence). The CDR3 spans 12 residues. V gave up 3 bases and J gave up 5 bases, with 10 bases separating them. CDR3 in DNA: TGCAGTGCTAGCCCTGGGACGACTGAAGCTTTCTTT. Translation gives CSASPGTTEAFF.

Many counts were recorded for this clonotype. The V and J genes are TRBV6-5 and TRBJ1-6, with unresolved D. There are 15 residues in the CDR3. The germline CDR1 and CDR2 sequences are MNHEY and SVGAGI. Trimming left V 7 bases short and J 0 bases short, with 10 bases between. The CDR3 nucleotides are TGTGCCAGCACCGGCGCTAGCTCCTATAATTCACCCCTCCACTTT. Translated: CASTGASSYNSPLHF.

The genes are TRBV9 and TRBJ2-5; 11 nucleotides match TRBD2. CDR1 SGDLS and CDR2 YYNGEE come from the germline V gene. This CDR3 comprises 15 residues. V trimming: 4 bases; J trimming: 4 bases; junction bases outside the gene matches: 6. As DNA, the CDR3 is TGTGCCAGCAGCCCCAGTAGCGGGAGGGGAGAGACCCAGTACTTC. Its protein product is CASSPSSGRGETQYF.

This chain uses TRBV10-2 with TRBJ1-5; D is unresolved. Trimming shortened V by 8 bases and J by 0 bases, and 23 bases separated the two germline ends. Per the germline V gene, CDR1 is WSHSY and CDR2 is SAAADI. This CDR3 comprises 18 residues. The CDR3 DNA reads TGCGCCAGCTTGGCCCGAAGCGACCCCGTATATAGCAATCAGCCCCAGCATTTT. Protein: CASLARSDPVYSNQPQHF.

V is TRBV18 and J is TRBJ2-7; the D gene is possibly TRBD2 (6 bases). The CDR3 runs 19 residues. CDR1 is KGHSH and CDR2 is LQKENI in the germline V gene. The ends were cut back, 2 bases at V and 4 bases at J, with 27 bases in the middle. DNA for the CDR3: TGTGCCAGCTCACCAACTTTTCAAAGGCGGGGCGCAATACCTTACGAGCAGTACTTC. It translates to CASSPTFQRRGAIPYEQYF.

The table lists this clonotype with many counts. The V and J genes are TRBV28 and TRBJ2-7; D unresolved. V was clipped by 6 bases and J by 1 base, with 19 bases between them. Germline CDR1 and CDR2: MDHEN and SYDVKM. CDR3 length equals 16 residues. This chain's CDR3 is CASSSYEKTTSYEQYF. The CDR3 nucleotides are TGTGCCAGCAGCTCCTACGAAAAGACAACTTCCTACGAGCAGTACTTC. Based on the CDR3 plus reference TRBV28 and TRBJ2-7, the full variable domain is DVKVTQSSRYLVKRTGEKVFLECVQDMDHENMFWYRQDPGLGLRLIYFSYDVKMKEKGDIPEGYSVSREKKERFSLILESASTNQTSMYLCASSSYEKTTSYEQYFGPGTRLTVT.

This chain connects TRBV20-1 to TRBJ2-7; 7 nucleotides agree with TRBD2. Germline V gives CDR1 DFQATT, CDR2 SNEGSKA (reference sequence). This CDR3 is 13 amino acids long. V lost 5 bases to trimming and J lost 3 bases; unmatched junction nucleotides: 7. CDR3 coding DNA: TGCAGTGCTCCTTTGCGGGAGAACTACGAGCAGTACTTC. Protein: CSAPLRENYEQYF.

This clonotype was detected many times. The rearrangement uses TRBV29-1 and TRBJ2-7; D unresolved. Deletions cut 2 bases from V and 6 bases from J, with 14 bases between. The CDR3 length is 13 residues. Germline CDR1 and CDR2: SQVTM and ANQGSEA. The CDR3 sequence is CSVERRQMVEQYF. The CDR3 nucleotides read TGCAGCGTTGAACGACGGCAGATGGTCGAGCAGTACTTC.

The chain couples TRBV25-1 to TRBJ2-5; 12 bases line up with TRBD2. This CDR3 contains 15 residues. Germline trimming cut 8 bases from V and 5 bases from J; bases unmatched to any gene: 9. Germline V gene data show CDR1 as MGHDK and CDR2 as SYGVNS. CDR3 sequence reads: CASQGGLAGFETQYF. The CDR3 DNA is TGTGCCAGCCAGGGAGGACTAGCGGGATTCGAGACCCAGTACTTC.

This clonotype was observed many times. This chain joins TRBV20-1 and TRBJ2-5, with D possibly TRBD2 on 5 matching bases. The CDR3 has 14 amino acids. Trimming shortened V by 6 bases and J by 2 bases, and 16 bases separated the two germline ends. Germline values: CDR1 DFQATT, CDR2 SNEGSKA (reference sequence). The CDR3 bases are TGCAGTGCCGGGTCGTTAGGGAGTCAAGAGACCCAGTACTTC. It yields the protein CSAGSLGSQETQYF.

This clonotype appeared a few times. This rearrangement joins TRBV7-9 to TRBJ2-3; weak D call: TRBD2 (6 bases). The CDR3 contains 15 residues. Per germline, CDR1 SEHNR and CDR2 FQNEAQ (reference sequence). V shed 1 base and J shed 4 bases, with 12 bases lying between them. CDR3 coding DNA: TGTGCCAGCAGCTTAGGGGACTCGAGGGCAGATACGCAGTATTTT. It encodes CASSLGDSRADTQYF.

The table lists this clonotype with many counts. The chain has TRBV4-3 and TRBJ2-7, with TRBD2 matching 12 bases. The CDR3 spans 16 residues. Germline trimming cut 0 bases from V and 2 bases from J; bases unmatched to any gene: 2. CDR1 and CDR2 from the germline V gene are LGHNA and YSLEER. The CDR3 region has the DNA TGCGCCAGCAGCCAAGAGACTAGCGGGAGCGCCTACGAGCAGTACTTC. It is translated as CASSQETSGSAYEQYF.

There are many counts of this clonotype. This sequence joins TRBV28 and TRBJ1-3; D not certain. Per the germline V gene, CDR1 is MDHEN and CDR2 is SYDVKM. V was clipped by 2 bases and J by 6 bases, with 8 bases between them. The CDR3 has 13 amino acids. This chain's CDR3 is CASSLGIENTIYF. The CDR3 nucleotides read TGTGCCAGCAGTTTAGGAATAGAAAACACCATATATTTT.